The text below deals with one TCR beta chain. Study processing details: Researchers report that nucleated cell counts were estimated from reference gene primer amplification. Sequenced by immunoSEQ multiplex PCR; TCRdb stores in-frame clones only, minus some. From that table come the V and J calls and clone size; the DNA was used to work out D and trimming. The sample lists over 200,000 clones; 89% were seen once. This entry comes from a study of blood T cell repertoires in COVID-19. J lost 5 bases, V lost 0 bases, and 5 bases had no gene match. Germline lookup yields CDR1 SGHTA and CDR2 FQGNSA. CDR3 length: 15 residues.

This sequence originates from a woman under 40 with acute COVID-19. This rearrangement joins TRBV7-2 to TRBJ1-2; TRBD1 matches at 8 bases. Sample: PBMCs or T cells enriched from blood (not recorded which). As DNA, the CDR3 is TGTGCCAGCAGCTTAGCGGACAGGGAATCTTATGGCTACACCTTC. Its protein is CASSLADRESYGYTF.